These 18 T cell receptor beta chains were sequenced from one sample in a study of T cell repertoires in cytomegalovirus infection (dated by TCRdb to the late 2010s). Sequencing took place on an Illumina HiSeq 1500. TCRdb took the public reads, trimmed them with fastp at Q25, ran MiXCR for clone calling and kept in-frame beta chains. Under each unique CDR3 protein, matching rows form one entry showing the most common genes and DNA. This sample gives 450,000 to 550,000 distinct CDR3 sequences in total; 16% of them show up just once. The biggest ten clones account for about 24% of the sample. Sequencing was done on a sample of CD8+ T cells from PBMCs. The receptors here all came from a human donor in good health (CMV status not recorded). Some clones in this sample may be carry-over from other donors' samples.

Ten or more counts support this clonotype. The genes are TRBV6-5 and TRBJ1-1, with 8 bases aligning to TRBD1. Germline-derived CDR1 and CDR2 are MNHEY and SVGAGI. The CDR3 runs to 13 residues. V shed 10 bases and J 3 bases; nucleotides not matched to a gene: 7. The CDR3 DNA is TGTGCCACCGAGGGACAGGCGGACACTGAAGCTTTCTTT. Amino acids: CATEGQADTEAFF.

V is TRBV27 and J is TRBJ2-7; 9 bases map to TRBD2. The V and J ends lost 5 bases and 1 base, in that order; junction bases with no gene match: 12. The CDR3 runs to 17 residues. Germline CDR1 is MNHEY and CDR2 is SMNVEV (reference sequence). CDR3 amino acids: CASSLQFSSGKSYEQYF. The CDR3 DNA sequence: TGTGCCAGCAGTCTTCAATTTTCTAGCGGGAAATCCTACGAGCAGTACTTC.

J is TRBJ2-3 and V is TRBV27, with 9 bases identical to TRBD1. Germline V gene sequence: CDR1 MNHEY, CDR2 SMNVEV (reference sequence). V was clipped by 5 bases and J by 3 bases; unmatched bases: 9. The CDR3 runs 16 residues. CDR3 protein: CASSPRDRVITDTQYF. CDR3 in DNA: TGTGCCAGCAGTCCCCGGGACAGGGTGATAACAGATACGCAGTATTTT.

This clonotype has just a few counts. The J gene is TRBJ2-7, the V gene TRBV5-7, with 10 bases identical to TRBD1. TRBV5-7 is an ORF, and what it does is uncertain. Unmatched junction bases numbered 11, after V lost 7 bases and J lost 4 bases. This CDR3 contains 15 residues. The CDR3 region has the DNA TGTGCCAGCCGGATCAGGACAGGGGGAATTTACGAGCAGTACTTC. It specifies CASRIRTGGIYEQYF.

The CDR3 region is CASGSGGRFEGYTF. In nucleotides, the CDR3 is TGTGCTAGTGGTTCCGGGGGGCGCTTTGAAGGCTACACCTTC. The rearrangement uses TRBV12-5 and TRBJ1-2, with D possibly being TRBD1 (6 bases). CDR1 and CDR2 (germline): LGHNT, FRNRAP. The CDR3 runs to 14 residues. Between the trimmed V and J ends, which lost 4 bases and 8 bases, there was a span of 17 bases.

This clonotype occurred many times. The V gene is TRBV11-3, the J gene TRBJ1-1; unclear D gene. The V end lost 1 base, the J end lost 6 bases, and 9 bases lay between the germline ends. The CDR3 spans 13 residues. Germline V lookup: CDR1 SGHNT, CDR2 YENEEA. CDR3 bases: TGTGCCAGCAGCTTAGGTGGCACCTCTGAAGCTTTCTTT. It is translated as CASSLGGTSEAFF.

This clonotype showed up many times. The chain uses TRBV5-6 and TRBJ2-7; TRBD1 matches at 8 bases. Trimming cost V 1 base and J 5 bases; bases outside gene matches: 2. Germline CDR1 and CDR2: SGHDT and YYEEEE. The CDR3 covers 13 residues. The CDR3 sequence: CASSLTGGNEQYF. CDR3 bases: TGTGCCAGCAGCTTGACAGGGGGGAACGAGCAGTACTTC. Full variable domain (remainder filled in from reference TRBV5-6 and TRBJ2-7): DAGVTQSPTHLIKTRGQQVTLRCSPKSGHDTVSWYQQALGQGPQFIFQYYEEEERQRGNFPDRFSGHQFPNYSSELNVNALLLGDSALYLCASSLTGGNEQYFGPGTRLTVT.

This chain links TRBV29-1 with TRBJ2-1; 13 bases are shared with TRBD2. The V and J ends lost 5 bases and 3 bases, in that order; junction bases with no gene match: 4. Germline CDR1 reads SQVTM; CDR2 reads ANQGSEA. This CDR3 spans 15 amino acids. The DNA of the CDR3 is TGCAGCGTTCCGGGACTAGCGGGAATCTACAATGAGCAGTTCTTC. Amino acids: CSVPGLAGIYNEQFF.

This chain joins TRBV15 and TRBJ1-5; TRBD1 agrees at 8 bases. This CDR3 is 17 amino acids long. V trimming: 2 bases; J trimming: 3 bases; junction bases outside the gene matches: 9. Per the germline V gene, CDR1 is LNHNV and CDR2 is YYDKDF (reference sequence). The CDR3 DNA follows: TGTGCCACCAGCAGAAGACCGGGACAGGCTAACAATCAGCCCCAGCATTTT. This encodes CATSRRPGQANNQPQHF.

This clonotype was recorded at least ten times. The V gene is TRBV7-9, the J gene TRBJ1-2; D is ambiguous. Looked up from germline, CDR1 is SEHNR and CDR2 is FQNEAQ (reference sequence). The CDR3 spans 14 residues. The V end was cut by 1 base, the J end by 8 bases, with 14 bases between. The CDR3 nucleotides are TGTGCCAGCAGCTTAGGAAGTATGGTTGACGGCTACACCTTC. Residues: CASSLGSMVDGYTF.

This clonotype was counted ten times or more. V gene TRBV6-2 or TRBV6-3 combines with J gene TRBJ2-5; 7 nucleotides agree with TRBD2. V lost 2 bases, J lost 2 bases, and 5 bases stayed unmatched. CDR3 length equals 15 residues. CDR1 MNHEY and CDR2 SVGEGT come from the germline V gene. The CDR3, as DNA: TGTGCCAGCAGTTACGGGATGCGGGGGCAAGAGACCCAGTACTTC. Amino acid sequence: CASSYGMRGQETQYF.

As DNA, the CDR3 is TGTGCCAGCAGCTCGGGACATCCCGAGCAGTACTTC. Protein: CASSSGHPEQYF. The chain uses TRBV27 and TRBJ2-7; D might be TRBD1 (6 bases). In germline, CDR1 is MNHEY, CDR2 SMNVEV (reference sequence). There are 12 residues in the CDR3. Trimming removed 6 bases from V and 6 bases from J, with 12 bases in between.

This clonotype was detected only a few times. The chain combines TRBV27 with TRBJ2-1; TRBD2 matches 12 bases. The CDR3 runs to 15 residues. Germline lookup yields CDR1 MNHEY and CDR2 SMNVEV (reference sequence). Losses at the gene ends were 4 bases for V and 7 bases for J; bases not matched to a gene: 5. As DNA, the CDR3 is TGTGCCAGCAGTTGGACTAGCGGGATTCGTAATGAGCAGTTCTTC. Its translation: CASSWTSGIRNEQFF.

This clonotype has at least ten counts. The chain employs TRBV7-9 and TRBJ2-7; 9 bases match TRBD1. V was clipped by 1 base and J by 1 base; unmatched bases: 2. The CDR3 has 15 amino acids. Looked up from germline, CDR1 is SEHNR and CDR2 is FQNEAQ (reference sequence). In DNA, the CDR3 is TGTGCCAGCAGCTTAGACAGGGGGCCTTCCTACGAGCAGTACTTC. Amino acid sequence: CASSLDRGPSYEQYF. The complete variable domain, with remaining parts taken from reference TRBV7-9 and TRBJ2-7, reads DTGVSQNPRHKITKRGQNVTFRCDPISEHNRLYWYRQTLGQGPEFLTYFQNEAQLEKSRLLSDRFSAERPKGSFSTLEIQRTEQGDSAMYLCASSLDRGPSYEQYFGPGTRLTVT.

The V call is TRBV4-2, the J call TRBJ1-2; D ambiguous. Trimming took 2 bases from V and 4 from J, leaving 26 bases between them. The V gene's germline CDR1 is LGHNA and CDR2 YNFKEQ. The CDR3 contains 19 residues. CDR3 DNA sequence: TGTGCCAGCAGCCAACCTACGCAGCCGGCGGGATCCGGCGGCTATGGCTACACCTTC. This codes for CASSQPTQPAGSGGYGYTF.

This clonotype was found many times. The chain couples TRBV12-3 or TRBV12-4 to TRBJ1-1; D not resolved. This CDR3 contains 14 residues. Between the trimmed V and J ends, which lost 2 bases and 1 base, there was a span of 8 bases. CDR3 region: CASSLRVGNTEAFF. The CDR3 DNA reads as TGTGCCAGCAGTTTACGGGTCGGGAACACTGAAGCTTTCTTT.

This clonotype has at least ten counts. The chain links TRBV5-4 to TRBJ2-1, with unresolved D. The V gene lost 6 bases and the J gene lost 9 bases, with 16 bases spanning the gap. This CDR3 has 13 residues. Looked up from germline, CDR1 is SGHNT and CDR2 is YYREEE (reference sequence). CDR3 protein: CASTWKPLGEQFF. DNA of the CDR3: TGTGCCAGCACCTGGAAACCCCTCGGTGAGCAGTTCTTC.

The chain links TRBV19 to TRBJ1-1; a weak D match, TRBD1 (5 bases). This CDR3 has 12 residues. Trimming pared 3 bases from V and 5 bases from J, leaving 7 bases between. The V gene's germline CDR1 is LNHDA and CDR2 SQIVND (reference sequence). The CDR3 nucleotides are TGTGCCAGTAGTATTTGGGGGACTGAAGCTTTCTTT. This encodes CASSIWGTEAFF.